This entry concerns a single TCR beta chain. The data stem from a study of T cell changes during pregnancy in multiple sclerosis. The CDR3 length is 15 residues. Germline-derived CDR1 and CDR2 are SGDLS and YYNGEE. V gave up 0 bases and J gave up 1 base, with 7 bases separating them. The assay was immunoSEQ multiplex PCR, and TCRdb's table has in-frame clones only and misses some. The sample records approximately 25,000 clones, more than 75% being singletons. The source is a female donor in good health, enrolled as a control in a pregnancy study. The sequencing here drew on CD4+ T cells from peripheral blood mononuclear cells, taken in the first trimester of pregnancy. The V call is TRBV9, the J call TRBJ2-2; D ambiguous. The CDR3 DNA reads as TGTGCCAGCAGCGTAGTATCAGGGAACACCGGGGAGCTGTTTTTT. Translation gives CASSVVSGNTGELFF.